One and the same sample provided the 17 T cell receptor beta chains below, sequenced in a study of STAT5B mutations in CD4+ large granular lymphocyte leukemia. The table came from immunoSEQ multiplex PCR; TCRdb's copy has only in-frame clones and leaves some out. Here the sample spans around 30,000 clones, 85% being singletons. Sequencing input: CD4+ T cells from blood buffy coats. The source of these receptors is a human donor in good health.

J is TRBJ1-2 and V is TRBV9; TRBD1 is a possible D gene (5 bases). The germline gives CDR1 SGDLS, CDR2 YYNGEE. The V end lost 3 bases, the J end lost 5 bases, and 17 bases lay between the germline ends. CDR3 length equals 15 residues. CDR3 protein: CASSGDSLLGYGYTF. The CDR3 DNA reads TGTGCCAGCAGCGGTGACAGTCTCCTGGGGTATGGCTACACCTTC.

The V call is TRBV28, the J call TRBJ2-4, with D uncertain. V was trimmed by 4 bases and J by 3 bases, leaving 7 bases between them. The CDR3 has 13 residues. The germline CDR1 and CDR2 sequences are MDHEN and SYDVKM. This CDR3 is CASSSGVKNIQYF. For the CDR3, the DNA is TGTGCCAGCAGTTCAGGAGTCAAAAACATTCAGTACTTC.

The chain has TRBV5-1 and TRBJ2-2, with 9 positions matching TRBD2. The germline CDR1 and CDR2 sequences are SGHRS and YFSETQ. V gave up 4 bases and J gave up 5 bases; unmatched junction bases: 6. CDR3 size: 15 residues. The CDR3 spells CASSPGLARTGELFF. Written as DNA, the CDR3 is TGCGCCAGCAGCCCCGGACTAGCGCGGACCGGGGAGCTGTTTTTT.

Here the CDR3 reads CASSITGKNIQYF. CDR3 DNA: TGTGCCAGTAGTATAACAGGGAAAAACATTCAGTACTTC. This chain connects TRBV19 to TRBJ2-4; D is possibly TRBD1 (6 bases). Germline values: CDR1 LNHDA, CDR2 SQIVND (reference sequence). This CDR3 spans 13 amino acids. Trimming pared 2 bases from V and 4 bases from J, leaving 6 bases between.

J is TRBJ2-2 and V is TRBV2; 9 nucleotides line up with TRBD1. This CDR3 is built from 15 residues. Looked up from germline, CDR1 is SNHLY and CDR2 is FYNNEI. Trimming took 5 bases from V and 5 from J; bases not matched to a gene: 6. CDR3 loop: CASSTGTGITGELFF. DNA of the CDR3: TGTGCCAGCAGTACCGGGACAGGGATTACCGGGGAGCTGTTTTTT.

CDR3 coding DNA: TGCGCCAGCAGCTCTAGCGGGAGATCCTACGAGCAGTACTTC. Protein product: CASSSSGRSYEQYF. V and J are TRBV5-1 and TRBJ2-5; TRBD2 agrees at 10 bases. The J call could be wrong; TRBJ2-7 is a better fit for the DNA end. The V gene's germline CDR1 is SGHRS and CDR2 YFSETQ. The CDR3 covers 14 residues.

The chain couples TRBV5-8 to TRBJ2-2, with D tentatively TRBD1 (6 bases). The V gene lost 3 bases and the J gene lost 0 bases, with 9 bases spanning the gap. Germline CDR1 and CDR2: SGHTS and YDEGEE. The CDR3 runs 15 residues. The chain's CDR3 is CASSSGHPNTGELFF. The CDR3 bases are TGTGCCAGCAGCTCGGGACACCCGAACACCGGGGAGCTGTTTTTT.

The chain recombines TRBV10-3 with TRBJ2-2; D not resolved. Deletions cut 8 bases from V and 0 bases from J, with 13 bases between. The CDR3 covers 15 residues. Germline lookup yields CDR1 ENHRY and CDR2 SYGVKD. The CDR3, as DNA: TGTGCCATCGGAGTGAGCGAAACGAACACCGGGGAGCTGTTTTTT. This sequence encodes CAIGVSETNTGELFF.

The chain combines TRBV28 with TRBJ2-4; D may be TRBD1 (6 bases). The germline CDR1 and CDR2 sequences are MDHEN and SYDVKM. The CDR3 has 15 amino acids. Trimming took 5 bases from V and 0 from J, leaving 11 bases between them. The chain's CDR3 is CASSRGGLAKNIQYF. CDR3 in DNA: TGTGCCAGCAGTCGAGGGGGTTTAGCCAAAAACATTCAGTACTTC.

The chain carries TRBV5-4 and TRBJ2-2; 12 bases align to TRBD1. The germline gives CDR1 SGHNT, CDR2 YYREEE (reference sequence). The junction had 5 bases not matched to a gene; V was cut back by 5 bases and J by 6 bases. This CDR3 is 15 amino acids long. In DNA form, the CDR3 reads TGTGCCAGCAGGCGGGACAGGGGGCTATCCGGGGAGCTGTTTTTT. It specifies CASRRDRGLSGELFF.

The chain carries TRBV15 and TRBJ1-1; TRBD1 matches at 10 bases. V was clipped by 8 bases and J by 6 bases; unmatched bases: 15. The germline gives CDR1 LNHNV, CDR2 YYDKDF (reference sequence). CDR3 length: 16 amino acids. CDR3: CATYARDRGVFSEAFF. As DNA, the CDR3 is TGTGCCACCTATGCTCGGGACAGGGGTGTTTTTTCTGAAGCTTTCTTT. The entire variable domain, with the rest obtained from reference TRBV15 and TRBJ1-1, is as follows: DAMVIQNPRYQVTQFGKPVTLSCSQTLNHNVMYWYQQKSSQAPKLLFHYYDKDFNNEADTPDNFQSRRPNTSFCFLDIRSPGLGDTAMYLCATYARDRGVFSEAFFGQGTRLTVV.

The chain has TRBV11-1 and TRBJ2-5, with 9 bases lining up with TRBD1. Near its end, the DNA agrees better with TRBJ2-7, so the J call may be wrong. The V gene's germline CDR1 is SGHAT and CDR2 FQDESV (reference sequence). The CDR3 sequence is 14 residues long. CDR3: CASSQNRGRGEQYF. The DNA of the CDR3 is TGTGCCAGCAGCCAAAACAGGGGGCGAGGCGAGCAGTACTTC.

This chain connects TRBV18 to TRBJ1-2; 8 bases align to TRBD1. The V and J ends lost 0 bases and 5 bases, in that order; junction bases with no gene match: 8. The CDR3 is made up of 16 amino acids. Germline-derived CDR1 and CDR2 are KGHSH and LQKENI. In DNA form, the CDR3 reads TGTGCCAGCTCACCACCAGGGCAGGGGGCACAGTATGGCTACACCTTC. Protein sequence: CASSPPGQGAQYGYTF.

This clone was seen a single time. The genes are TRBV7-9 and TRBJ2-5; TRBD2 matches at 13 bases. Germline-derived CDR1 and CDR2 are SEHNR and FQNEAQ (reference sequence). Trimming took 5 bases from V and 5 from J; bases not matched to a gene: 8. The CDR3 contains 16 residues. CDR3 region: CASSEGLAGTEETQYF. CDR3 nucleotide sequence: TGTGCCAGCAGCGAGGGACTAGCGGGAACGGAGGAGACCCAGTACTTC.

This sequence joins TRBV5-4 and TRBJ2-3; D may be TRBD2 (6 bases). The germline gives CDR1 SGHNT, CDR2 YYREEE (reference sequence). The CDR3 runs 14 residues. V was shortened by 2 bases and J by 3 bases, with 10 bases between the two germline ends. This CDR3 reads CASSLGGSTDTQYF. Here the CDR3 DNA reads TGTGCCAGCAGCTTAGGAGGGTCGACAGATACGCAGTATTTT.

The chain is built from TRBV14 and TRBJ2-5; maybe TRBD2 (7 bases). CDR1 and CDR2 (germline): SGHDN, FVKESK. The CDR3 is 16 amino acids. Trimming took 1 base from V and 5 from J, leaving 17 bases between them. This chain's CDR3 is CASSQGRGARGETQYF. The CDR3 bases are TGTGCCAGCAGCCAAGGACGGGGGGCGCGAGGGGAGACCCAGTACTTC.

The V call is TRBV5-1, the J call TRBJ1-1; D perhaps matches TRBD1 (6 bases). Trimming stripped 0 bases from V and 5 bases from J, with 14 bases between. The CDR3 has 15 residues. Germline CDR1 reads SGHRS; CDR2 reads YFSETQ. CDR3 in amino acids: CASSLAPGVGTEAFF. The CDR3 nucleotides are TGCGCCAGCAGCTTGGCCCCAGGGGTGGGGACTGAAGCTTTCTTT.